Listed here are 27 T cell receptor beta chains from one sample, sequenced in a study of response to subunit inactivated influenza vaccine. TCRdb ran MiXCR on the RT-PCR reads and lists one entry per CDR3 protein. Here the sample spans 500,000 to 600,000 distinct CDR3 sequences, approximately 15% being singletons. The specimen was CD4+ T cells sorted from PBMCs, collected less than 30 months after vaccination. All receptors come from a man aged 50-75 years who received an inactivated influenza vaccine.

The rearrangement links TRBV5-6 to TRBJ2-2, with 12 bases lining up with TRBD2. The CDR3 is made up of 19 amino acids. In germline, CDR1 is SGHDT, CDR2 YYEEEE. The V and J ends lost 4 bases and 1 base, in that order; junction bases with no gene match: 11. CDR3 protein: CASSPVVQTSGRNTGELFF. CDR3 nucleotides: TGTGCCAGCAGCCCGGTGGTCCAGACTAGCGGGAGGAACACCGGGGAGCTGTTTTTT.

This clonotype was observed a handful of times. The CDR3 bases are TGTGCCAGCTCACCAACTGGTAGGGGTGGCACTGAAGCTTTCTTT. Its protein product is CASSPTGRGGTEAFF. This chain uses TRBV18 with TRBJ1-1; a possible D gene is TRBD1 (5 bases). CDR1 is KGHSH, CDR2 LQKENI, per germline. This CDR3 is 15 amino acids long. The V end was cut by 2 bases, the J end by 4 bases, with 14 bases between.

This rearrangement joins TRBV12-3 or TRBV12-4 to TRBJ2-1; the D is unclear. The V and J ends lost 5 bases and 12 bases respectively, with 2 bases between them. This CDR3 is built from 8 residues. DNA for the CDR3: TGTGCCAGCAGTACGCAGTTCTTC. It yields the protein CASSTQFF.

This clonotype has ten or more counts. The chain combines TRBV10-3 with TRBJ2-3, with D perhaps matching TRBD2 (6 bases). Germline values: CDR1 ENHRY, CDR2 SYGVKD. CDR3 length: 14 amino acids. The V gene lost 3 bases and the J gene lost 3 bases, with 10 bases spanning the gap. The CDR3 sequence is CAISDGGRTDTQYF. For the CDR3, the DNA is TGTGCCATCAGTGACGGGGGAAGGACAGATACGCAGTATTTT.

This chain joins TRBV7-9 and TRBJ2-1, with a tentative D call TRBD2 (6 bases). CDR3 length: 14 residues. V lost 2 bases and J 14 bases, leaving 19 bases between the germline ends. Germline V CDR1 and CDR2: SEHNR, FQNEAQ (reference sequence). In DNA, the CDR3 is TGTGCCAGCAGCTTATTTCAGGGAGGAACGGAGGAGTTCTTC. Encoded protein: CASSLFQGGTEEFF.

The chain links TRBV4-3 to TRBJ1-1; 7 bases map to TRBD1. The CDR3 consists of 15 residues. The ends lost 3 bases at V and 0 bases at J; junction bases unmatched: 4. In germline, CDR1 is LGHNA, CDR2 YSLEER. The CDR3 nucleotides read TGCGCCAGCAGCCAGATGGGACAGATGAACACTGAAGCTTTCTTT. Translated: CASSQMGQMNTEAFF.

This rearrangement joins TRBV2 to TRBJ2-3, with a weak D call TRBD1 (5 bases). The V gene's germline CDR1 is SNHLY and CDR2 FYNNEI. The V and J ends lost 7 bases and 5 bases respectively, with 16 bases between them. There are 14 residues in the CDR3. CDR3 nucleotides: TGTGCCAGCACCCTGGGAACAGGCATAGATACGCAGTATTTT. This encodes CASTLGTGIDTQYF.

This clonotype showed up just once. The genes are TRBV19 and TRBJ1-1; D call uncertain. Germline assignment: CDR1 LNHDA and CDR2 SQIVND (reference sequence). This CDR3 is built from 14 residues. Between the trimmed V and J ends, which lost 4 bases and 1 base, there was a span of 10 bases. The CDR3 DNA follows: TGTGCCAGTAGTAAGTTTCCAGGGAACACTGAAGCTTTCTTT. Encoded protein: CASSKFPGNTEAFF.

This clonotype was counted a few times. J is TRBJ1-5 and V is TRBV20-1; D ambiguous. V was trimmed by 5 bases and J by 6 bases, leaving 14 bases between them. The CDR3 consists of 13 residues. The V gene's germline CDR1 is DFQATT and CDR2 SNEGSKA (reference sequence). As DNA, the CDR3 is TGCAGTGCTCGCGCCGACCCTGCTCAGCCCCAGCATTTT. This translates into CSARADPAQPQHF.

This clonotype was seen a handful of times. The CDR3, as DNA: TGTGCCAGCTCACCCGGGACTAGCGGGAGTGGAACAGATACGCAGTATTTT. Translated: CASSPGTSGSGTDTQYF. The chain uses TRBV18 and TRBJ2-3; 14 bases align to TRBD2. V trimming: 3 bases; J trimming: 3 bases; junction bases outside the gene matches: 5. CDR3 size: 17 residues. In germline, CDR1 is KGHSH, CDR2 LQKENI.

This clonotype was observed a handful of times. The chain recombines TRBV4-1 with TRBJ2-1; D remains unclear. The V end lost 1 base, the J end lost 5 bases, and 9 bases lay between the germline ends. The CDR3 is made up of 14 amino acids. Germline lookup yields CDR1 MGHRA and CDR2 YSYEKL. The CDR3 nucleotides are TGCGCCAGCAGCCAAGGAGAAGTCAACAATGAGCAGTTCTTC. Residues: CASSQGEVNNEQFF.

Remarks on this clonotype: A junction boundary mismatches the germline segment, possibly from a read error. The V call is TRBV9, the J call TRBJ2-3, with D possibly TRBD1 on 6 matching bases. This CDR3 is 14 amino acids long. CDR1 SGDLS and CDR2 YYNGEE come from the germline V gene. CDR3 residues: CASSDRESTDTQDF. The CDR3 nucleotides read TGTGCCAGCAGCGACAGGGAAAGCACAGATACGCAGGATTTT.

This clonotype was detected many times. The CDR3 sequence: CASSSGTLSYNEQFF. DNA of the CDR3: TGCGCCAGCAGTTCCGGGACTCTCTCCTACAATGAGCAGTTCTTC. This rearrangement joins TRBV5-1 to TRBJ2-1; D might be TRBD2 (6 bases). This CDR3 has 15 residues. Per germline, CDR1 SGHRS and CDR2 YFSETQ. Deletions cut 5 bases from V and 0 bases from J, with 12 bases between.

V is TRBV13 and J is TRBJ1-3; D not certain. The CDR3 is made up of 18 amino acids. Germline assignment: CDR1 PRHDT and CDR2 FYEKMQ (reference sequence). Trimming took 5 bases from V and 0 from J, leaving 20 bases between them. The CDR3 protein is CASSPDGPGAPSGNTIYF. The CDR3 DNA follows: TGTGCCAGCAGCCCGGACGGTCCCGGTGCCCCCTCTGGAAACACCATATATTTT.

V usage is TRBV27 and J usage is TRBJ2-3; no firm D call. Trimming left V 4 bases short and J 5 bases short, with 16 bases between. CDR1 MNHEY and CDR2 SMNVEV come from the germline V gene (reference sequence). CDR3 size: 15 residues. The CDR3 DNA follows: TGTGCCAGCAGTTCGCTAGGACCTGAGGTAGATACGCAGTATTTT. Translating gives CASSSLGPEVDTQYF.

The chain couples TRBV4-3 to TRBJ2-3, with D uncertain. Germline CDR1 is LGHNA and CDR2 is YSLEER. This CDR3 comprises 14 residues. V was trimmed by 1 base and J by 4 bases, leaving 9 bases between them. The CDR3: CASSQVGRADTQYF. The CDR3 region has the DNA TGCGCCAGCAGCCAAGTAGGACGGGCAGATACGCAGTATTTT.

The rearrangement links TRBV20-1 to TRBJ1-2; tentatively, D is TRBD1 (6 bases). The CDR3 totals 14 residues. Germline-derived CDR1 and CDR2 are DFQATT and SNEGSKA (reference sequence). Trimming cost V 3 bases and J 8 bases, with 19 bases left between them. DNA for the CDR3: TGCAGTGCTAGCAGACTTTTCAGGGGAGCAGGCTACACCTTC. The encoded protein is CSASRLFRGAGYTF.

This clonotype has only a few counts. Germline and junction disagree at one end, which may indicate a read error. This chain links TRBV27 with TRBJ2-5; D is perhaps TRBD1 (5 bases). From germline, CDR1 is MNHEY and CDR2 SMNVEV (reference sequence). The CDR3 is made up of 15 amino acids. The CDR3 reads CASSSSDSFNHPWSF. In nucleotides, the CDR3 is TGTGCCAGCAGTTCCTCAGACAGCTTTAACCACCCTTGGAGCTTC.

The chain combines TRBV6-5 with TRBJ2-3, with a weak D call TRBD1 (5 bases). The CDR3 extends over 15 amino acids. V was cut by 2 bases and J by 8 bases, with 17 bases left in between. Germline loops: CDR1 MNHEY, CDR2 SVGAGI. CDR3 bases: TGTGCCAGCAGTTACCGCGTAGCTGGGGCCGTTACGCAGTATTTT. The encoded protein is CASSYRVAGAVTQYF.

This clonotype has a handful of counts. This rearrangement joins TRBV4-3 to TRBJ2-7, with D hard to call. V lost 1 base, J lost 0 bases, and 10 bases lay in between. This CDR3 is built from 15 residues. Per the germline V gene, CDR1 is LGHNA and CDR2 is YSLEER. The CDR3 DNA reads TGCGCCAGCAGCCAAGGATTCCCAAGCTCCTACGAGCAGTACTTC. Its protein product is CASSQGFPSSYEQYF.

The chain is built from TRBV20-1 and TRBJ1-2; a possible D gene is TRBD1 (5 bases). Trimming removed 1 base from V and 3 bases from J, with 15 bases in between. This CDR3 has 15 amino acids. Germline V gene data show CDR1 as DFQATT and CDR2 as SNEGSKA (reference sequence). CDR3: CSARGGKLLDYGYTF. The CDR3 bases are TGCAGTGCTAGAGGGGGGAAGCTGTTGGACTATGGCTACACCTTC.

The chain carries TRBV28 and TRBJ2-1; D possibly corresponds to TRBD2 (6 bases). Trimming stripped 5 bases from V and 6 bases from J, with 14 bases between. Germline CDR1 MDHEN, CDR2 SYDVKM. This CDR3 is built from 14 residues. CDR3 in amino acids: CASSRGRRVNEQFF. CDR3 in DNA: TGTGCCAGCAGTCGAGGACGGAGGGTCAATGAGCAGTTCTTC.

This clonotype was seen only a few times. The chain has TRBV10-3 and TRBJ1-4; D is perhaps TRBD1 (6 bases). There are 13 residues in the CDR3. Trimming stripped 7 bases from V and 7 bases from J, with 13 bases between. Per germline, CDR1 ENHRY and CDR2 SYGVKD. The DNA of the CDR3 is TGTGCCATCAACGAGGGGGTCGGTGAAAAACTGTTTTTT. Amino acids: CAINEGVGEKLFF.

There are a few counts of this clonotype. The V call is TRBV7-2, the J call TRBJ1-2; D is undetermined. This CDR3 has 11 residues. Germline assignment: CDR1 SGHTA and CDR2 FQGNSA. Trimming removed 8 bases at V and 2 bases at J, with 6 bases between. The CDR3 region is CASVGNYGYTF. The CDR3 DNA reads TGTGCCAGCGTGGGGAACTATGGCTACACCTTC.

This clonotype appeared a few times. This rearrangement joins TRBV6-5 to TRBJ1-1; 7 nucleotides match TRBD1. With V trimmed by 2 bases and J by 4 bases, 4 bases remained unmatched. CDR3 length: 14 amino acids. Germline V gene lookup returns CDR1 MNHEY and CDR2 SVGAGI. The CDR3 region is CASSYLQGGTEAFF. DNA of the CDR3: TGTGCCAGCAGTTACCTGCAGGGGGGCACTGAAGCTTTCTTT.

CDR3 sequence reads: CATSREYQETQYF. The CDR3 DNA sequence: TGTGCCACCAGCAGAGAGTACCAAGAGACCCAGTACTTC. The chain couples TRBV15 to TRBJ2-5; no definite D call. The CDR3 length is 13 residues. Per the germline V gene, CDR1 is LNHNV and CDR2 is YYDKDF (reference sequence). Trimming shortened V by 0 bases and J by 0 bases, and 2 bases separated the two germline ends.

This sequence joins TRBV20-1 and TRBJ1-6, with TRBD1 matching 7 bases. This CDR3 is built from 14 residues. J lost 8 bases, V lost 2 bases, and 6 bases had no gene match. Germline V gene data show CDR1 as DFQATT and CDR2 as SNEGSKA (reference sequence). The chain's CDR3 is CSARRDSFYSPLHF. The CDR3 DNA sequence: TGCAGTGCTAGAAGGGACAGCTTTTATTCACCCCTCCACTTT.